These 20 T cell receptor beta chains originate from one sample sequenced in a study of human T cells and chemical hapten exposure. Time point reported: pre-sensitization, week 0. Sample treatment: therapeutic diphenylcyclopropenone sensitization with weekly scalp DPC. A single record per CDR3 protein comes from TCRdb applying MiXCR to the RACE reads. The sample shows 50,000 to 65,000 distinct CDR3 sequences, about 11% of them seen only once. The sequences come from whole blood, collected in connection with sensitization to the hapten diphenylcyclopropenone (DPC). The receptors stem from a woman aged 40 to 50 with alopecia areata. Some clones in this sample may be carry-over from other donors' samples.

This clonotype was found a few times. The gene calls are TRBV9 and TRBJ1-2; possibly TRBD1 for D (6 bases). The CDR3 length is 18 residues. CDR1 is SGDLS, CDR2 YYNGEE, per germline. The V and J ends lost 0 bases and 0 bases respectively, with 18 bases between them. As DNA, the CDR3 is TGTGCCAGCAGCGTAGATGCGGGACACCGTCGGACTAACTATGGCTACACCTTC. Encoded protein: CASSVDAGHRRTNYGYTF. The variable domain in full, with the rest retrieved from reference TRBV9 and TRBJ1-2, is DSGVTQTPKHLITATGQRVTLRCSPRSGDLSVYWYQQSLDQGLQFLIQYYNGEERAKGNILERFSAQQFPDLHSELNLSSLELGDSALYFCASSVDAGHRRTNYGYTFGSGTRLTVV.

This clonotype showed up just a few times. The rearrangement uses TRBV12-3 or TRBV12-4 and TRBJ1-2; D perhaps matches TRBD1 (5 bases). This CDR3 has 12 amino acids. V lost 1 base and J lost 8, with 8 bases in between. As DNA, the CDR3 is TGTGCCAGCAGTTTAGTGGACACCGGCTACACCTTC. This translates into CASSLVDTGYTF.

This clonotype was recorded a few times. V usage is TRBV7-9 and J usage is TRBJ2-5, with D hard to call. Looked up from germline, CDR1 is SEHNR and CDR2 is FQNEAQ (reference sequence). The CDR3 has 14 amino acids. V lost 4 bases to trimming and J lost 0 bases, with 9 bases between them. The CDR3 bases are TGTGCCAGCAGCTCCGCCCGGTACCAAGAGACCCAGTACTTC. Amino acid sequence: CASSSARYQETQYF.

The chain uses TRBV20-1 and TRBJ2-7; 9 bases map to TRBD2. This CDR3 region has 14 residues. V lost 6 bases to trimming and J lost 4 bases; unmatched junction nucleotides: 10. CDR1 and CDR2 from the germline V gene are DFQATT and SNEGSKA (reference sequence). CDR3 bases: TGCAGTGCCACCCTTCTAGCGGGACAGTACGAGCAGTACTTC. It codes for CSATLLAGQYEQYF.

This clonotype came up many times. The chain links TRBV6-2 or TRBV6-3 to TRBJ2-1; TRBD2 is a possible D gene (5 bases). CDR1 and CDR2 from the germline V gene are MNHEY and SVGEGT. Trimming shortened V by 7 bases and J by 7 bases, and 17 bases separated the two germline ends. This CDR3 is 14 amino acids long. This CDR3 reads CASKVLAGLNEQFF. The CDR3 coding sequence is TGTGCCAGCAAAGTCCTGGCGGGCCTGAATGAGCAGTTCTTC.

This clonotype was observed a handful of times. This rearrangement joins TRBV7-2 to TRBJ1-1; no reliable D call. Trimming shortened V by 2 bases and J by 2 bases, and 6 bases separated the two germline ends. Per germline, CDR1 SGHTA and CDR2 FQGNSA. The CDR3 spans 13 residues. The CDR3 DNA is TGTGCCAGCAGCTTATTATCAAACACTGAAGCTTTCTTT. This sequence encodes CASSLLSNTEAFF.

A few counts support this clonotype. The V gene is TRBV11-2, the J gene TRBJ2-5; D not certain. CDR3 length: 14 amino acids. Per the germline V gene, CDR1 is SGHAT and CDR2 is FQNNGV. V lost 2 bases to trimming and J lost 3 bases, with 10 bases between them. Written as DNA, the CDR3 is TGTGCCAGCAGCTTATTCCGGGTAAAAGAGACCCAGTACTTC. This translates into CASSLFRVKETQYF.

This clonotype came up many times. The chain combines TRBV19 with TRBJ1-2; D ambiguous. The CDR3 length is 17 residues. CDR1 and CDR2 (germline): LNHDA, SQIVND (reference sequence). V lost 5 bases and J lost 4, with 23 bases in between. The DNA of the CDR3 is TGTGCCAGTAGTCGGCGAGCACAGAACACTGCCCGCTATGGCTACACCTTC. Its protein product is CASSRRAQNTARYGYTF. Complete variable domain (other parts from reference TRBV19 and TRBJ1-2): DGGITQSPKYLFRKEGQNVTLSCEQNLNHDAMYWYRQDPGQGLRLIYYSQIVNDFQKGDIAEGYSVSREKKESFPLTVTSAQKNPTAFYLCASSRRAQNTARYGYTFGSGTRLTVV.

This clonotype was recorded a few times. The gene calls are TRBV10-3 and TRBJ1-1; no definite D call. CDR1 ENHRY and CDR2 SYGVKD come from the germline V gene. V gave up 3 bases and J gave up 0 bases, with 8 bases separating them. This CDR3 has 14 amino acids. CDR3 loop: CAISELRLNTEAFF. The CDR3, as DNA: TGTGCCATCAGTGAATTGAGACTGAACACTGAAGCTTTCTTT.

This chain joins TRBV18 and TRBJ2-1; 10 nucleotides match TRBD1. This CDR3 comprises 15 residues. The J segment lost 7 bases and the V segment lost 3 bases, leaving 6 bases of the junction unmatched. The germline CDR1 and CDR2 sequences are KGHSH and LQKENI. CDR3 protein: CASSPPGQGMNEQFF. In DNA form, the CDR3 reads TGTGCCAGCTCACCGCCGGGACAGGGGATGAATGAGCAGTTCTTC.

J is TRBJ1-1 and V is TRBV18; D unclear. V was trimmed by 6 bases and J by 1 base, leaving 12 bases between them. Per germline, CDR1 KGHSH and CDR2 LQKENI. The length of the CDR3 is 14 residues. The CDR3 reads CASSPDGQNTEAFF. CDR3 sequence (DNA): TGTGCCAGCTCCCCGGACGGCCAGAACACTGAAGCTTTCTTT.

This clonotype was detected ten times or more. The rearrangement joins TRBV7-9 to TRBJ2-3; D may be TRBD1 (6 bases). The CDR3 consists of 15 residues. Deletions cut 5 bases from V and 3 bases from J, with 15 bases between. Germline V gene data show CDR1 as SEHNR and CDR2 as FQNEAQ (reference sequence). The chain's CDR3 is CASSPTGTTTDTQYF. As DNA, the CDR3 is TGTGCCAGCAGCCCCACCGGGACAACAACAGATACGCAGTATTTT.

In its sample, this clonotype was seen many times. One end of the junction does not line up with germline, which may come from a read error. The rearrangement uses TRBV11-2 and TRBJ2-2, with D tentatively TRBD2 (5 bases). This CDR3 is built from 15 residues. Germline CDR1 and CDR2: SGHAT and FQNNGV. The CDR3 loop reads CASSLEGANTGELFF. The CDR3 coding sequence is TGTGCCAGCAGCCTAGAGGGCGCGAACACCGGGGAGCTGTTTTTT. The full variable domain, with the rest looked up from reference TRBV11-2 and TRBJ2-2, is EAGVAQSPRYKIIEKRQSVAFWCNPISGHATLYWYQQILGQGPKLLIQFQNNGVVDDSQLPKDRFSAERLKGVDSTLKIQPAKLEDSAVYLCASSLEGANTGELFFGEGSRLTVL.

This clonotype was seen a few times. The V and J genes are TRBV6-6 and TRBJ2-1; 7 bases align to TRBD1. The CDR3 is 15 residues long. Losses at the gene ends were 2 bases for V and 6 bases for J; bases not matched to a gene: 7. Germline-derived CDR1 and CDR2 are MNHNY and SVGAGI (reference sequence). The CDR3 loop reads CASSYGTAGFNEQFF. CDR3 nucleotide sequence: TGTGCCAGCAGTTACGGGACAGCCGGGTTCAATGAGCAGTTCTTC.

CDR3 loop: CASSLYVPSSYNEQFF. The CDR3, as DNA: TGTGCCAGCAGTTTATATGTTCCGAGCTCCTACAATGAGCAGTTCTTC. The chain couples TRBV27 to TRBJ2-1; D gene uncertain. The CDR3 runs 16 residues. Per germline, CDR1 MNHEY and CDR2 SMNVEV (reference sequence). V shed 1 base and J shed 0 bases, with 10 bases lying between them.

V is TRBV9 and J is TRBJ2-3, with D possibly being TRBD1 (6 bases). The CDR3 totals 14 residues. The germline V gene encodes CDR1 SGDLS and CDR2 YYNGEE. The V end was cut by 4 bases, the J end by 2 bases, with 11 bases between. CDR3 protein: CASSPGDITDTQYF. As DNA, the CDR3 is TGTGCCAGCAGCCCAGGGGACATCACAGATACGCAGTATTTT. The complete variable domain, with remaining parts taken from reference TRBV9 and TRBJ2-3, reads DSGVTQTPKHLITATGQRVTLRCSPRSGDLSVYWYQQSLDQGLQFLIQYYNGEERAKGNILERFSAQQFPDLHSELNLSSLELGDSALYFCASSPGDITDTQYFGPGTRLTVL.

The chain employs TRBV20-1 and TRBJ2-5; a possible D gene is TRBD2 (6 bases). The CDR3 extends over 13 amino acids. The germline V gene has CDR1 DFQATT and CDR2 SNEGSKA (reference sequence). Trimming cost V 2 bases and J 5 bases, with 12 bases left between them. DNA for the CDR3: TGCAGTGCTAGACTCCCGGGGGTCGAGACCCAGTACTTC. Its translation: CSARLPGVETQYF.

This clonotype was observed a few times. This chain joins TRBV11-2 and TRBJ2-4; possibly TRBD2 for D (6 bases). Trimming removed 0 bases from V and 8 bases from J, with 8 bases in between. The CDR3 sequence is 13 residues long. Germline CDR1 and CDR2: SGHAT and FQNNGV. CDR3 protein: CASSLDREDIQYF. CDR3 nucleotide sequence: TGTGCCAGCAGCTTAGATAGGGAGGACATTCAGTACTTC.

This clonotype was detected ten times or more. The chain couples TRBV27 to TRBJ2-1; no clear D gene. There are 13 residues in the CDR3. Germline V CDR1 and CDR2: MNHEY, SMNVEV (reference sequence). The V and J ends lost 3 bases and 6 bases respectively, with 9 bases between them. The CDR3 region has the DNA TGTGCCAGCAGTTTTATCTGGGGCAATGAGCAGTTCTTC. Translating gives CASSFIWGNEQFF.

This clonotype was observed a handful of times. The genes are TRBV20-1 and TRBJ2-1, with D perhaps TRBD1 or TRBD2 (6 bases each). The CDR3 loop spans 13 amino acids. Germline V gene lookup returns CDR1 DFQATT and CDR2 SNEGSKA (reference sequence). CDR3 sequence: CSPSLGREGGLFF. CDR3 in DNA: TGCAGCCCCTCCCTGGGGCGGGAAGGGGGGCTGTTCTTC.